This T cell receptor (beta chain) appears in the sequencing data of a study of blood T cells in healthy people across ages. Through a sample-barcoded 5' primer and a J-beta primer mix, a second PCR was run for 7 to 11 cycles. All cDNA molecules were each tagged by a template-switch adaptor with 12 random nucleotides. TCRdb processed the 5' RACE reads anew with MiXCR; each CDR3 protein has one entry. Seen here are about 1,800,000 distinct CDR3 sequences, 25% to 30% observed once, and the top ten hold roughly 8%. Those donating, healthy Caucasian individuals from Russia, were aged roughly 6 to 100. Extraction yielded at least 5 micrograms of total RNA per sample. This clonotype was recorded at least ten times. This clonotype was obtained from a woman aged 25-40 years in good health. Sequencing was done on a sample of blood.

The CDR3, as DNA: TGCGCCAGCAGCCATTCTTCAGATACGCAGTATTTT. As protein: CASSHSSDTQYF. This chain uses TRBV4-1 with TRBJ2-3, with D unresolved. The CDR3 is made up of 12 amino acids. Germline V gene lookup returns CDR1 MGHRA and CDR2 YSYEKL. Trimming pared 3 bases from V and 4 bases from J, leaving 5 bases between.